This entry lists 22 T cell receptor beta chains sequenced from one sample in a study of T-cell reconstitution after alpha-beta-depleted transplantation in children. Unique molecular identifiers were incorporated into the prepared TCRbeta library. Using its own MiXCR run on the PCR reads, TCRdb lists one record per CDR3 protein. The table has about 980,000 distinct CDR3 sequences, roughly 29% seen once. Sequencing was performed on PBMCs, mostly from graft donor cells, taken 360 days after TCRalphabeta/CD19-depleted stem cell transplant. Every receptor here comes from a boy younger than two who had a stem cell transplant for SCID, so the T cells may come from the graft donor.

The rearrangement joins TRBV2 to TRBJ2-5; D assignment may be TRBD1 or TRBD2 (7 bases each). V lost 8 bases, J lost 3 bases, and 22 bases lay in between. Per germline, CDR1 SNHLY and CDR2 FYNNEI. This CDR3 region has 16 residues. The CDR3 nucleotides are TGTGCCAGCTTTGGGGGGGGACAGTGGGCGAAAGAGACCCAGTACTTC. This gives the protein CASFGGGQWAKETQYF.

The rearrangement uses TRBV12-3 or TRBV12-4 and TRBJ2-7; D tentatively reads TRBD1 or TRBD2 (5 bases each). V dropped 4 bases and J dropped 8 bases, with 12 bases sitting between them. The CDR3 totals 12 residues. The CDR3 bases are TGTGCCAGCAGTTCGGGACCGGGACAGCAGTACTTC. This codes for CASSSGPGQQYF.

This clonotype was counted a few times. This CDR3 is CAISALAGGTYEQYF. As DNA, the CDR3 is TGTGCCATCAGTGCGCTAGCGGGGGGCACCTACGAGCAGTACTTC. The chain links TRBV10-3 to TRBJ2-7; 11 nucleotides match TRBD2. V trimming: 4 bases; J trimming: 2 bases; junction bases outside the gene matches: 4. Germline V lookup: CDR1 ENHRY, CDR2 SYGVKD. This CDR3 is built from 15 residues.

This sequence joins TRBV6-2 or TRBV6-3 and TRBJ2-5; D gene uncertain. V lost 8 bases and J 2 bases, leaving 9 bases between the germline ends. The V gene's germline CDR1 is MNHEY and CDR2 SVGEGT. The CDR3 loop spans 12 amino acids. CDR3 protein: CASGRSQETQYF. Written as DNA, the CDR3 is TGTGCCAGCGGACGGTCGCAAGAGACCCAGTACTTC.

The V call is TRBV20-1, the J call TRBJ2-1; D is possibly TRBD2 (5 bases). The germline V gene encodes CDR1 DFQATT and CDR2 SNEGSKA (reference sequence). Trimming stripped 4 bases from V and 7 bases from J, with 11 bases between. CDR3 length: 12 residues. For the CDR3, the DNA is TGCAGTGCTAAGGACTTTAGGAATGAGCAGTTCTTC. Its protein product is CSAKDFRNEQFF.

This clonotype came up a few times. This rearrangement joins TRBV6-2 or TRBV6-3 to TRBJ2-5; D is ambiguous. Germline CDR1 reads MNHEY; CDR2 reads SVGEGT. The CDR3 has 11 amino acids. Deletions cut 8 bases from V and 11 bases from J, with 15 bases between. CDR3 in amino acids: CASGNSPTQYF. The CDR3, as DNA: TGTGCCAGCGGAAATAGCCCTACTCAGTACTTC.

The chain has TRBV6-5 and TRBJ2-1; D unresolved. Germline lookup yields CDR1 MNHEY and CDR2 SVGAGI. This CDR3 is 12 amino acids long. V was trimmed by 10 bases and J by 10 bases, leaving 17 bases between them. The DNA of the CDR3 is TGTGCCACCTCCATTCCTCCCCAGGAGCAGTTCTTC. Its translation: CATSIPPQEQFF.

This chain connects TRBV20-1 to TRBJ2-3, with D uncertain. V dropped 3 bases and J dropped 4 bases, with 17 bases sitting between them. CDR3 length: 15 residues. The germline V gene has CDR1 DFQATT and CDR2 SNEGSKA (reference sequence). The CDR3 DNA is TGCAGTGCTAGGCGCCCCCTTGCCCTGGCAGATACGCAGTATTTT. Its translation: CSARRPLALADTQYF.

The V gene is TRBV4-1, the J gene TRBJ1-1; TRBD1 aligns across 8 bases. CDR1 and CDR2 (germline): MGHRA, YSYEKL. Losses at the gene ends were 0 bases for V and 5 bases for J; bases not matched to a gene: 8. CDR3 length: 16 residues. Here the CDR3 reads CASSQDRRQGWTEAFF. CDR3 sequence (DNA): TGCGCCAGCAGCCAAGATAGGAGACAGGGGTGGACTGAAGCTTTCTTT.

This clonotype was counted many times. The V call is TRBV6-5, the J call TRBJ1-6; D gene uncertain. The germline V and J ends were trimmed by 2 bases and 6 bases, with 5 bases remaining between them. This CDR3 has 13 residues. From germline, CDR1 is MNHEY and CDR2 SVGAGI. The CDR3 is CASSYARNSPLHF. For the CDR3, the DNA is TGTGCCAGCAGTTACGCGCGTAATTCACCCCTCCACTTT.

The genes are TRBV4-1 and TRBJ2-3; D gene ambiguous. Per germline, CDR1 MGHRA and CDR2 YSYEKL. This CDR3 spans 12 amino acids. V was cut by 3 bases and J by 3 bases, with 4 bases left in between. The CDR3 reads CASSHLTDTQYF. CDR3 DNA: TGCGCCAGCAGCCACTTGACAGATACGCAGTATTTT.

The chain is built from TRBV10-3 and TRBJ2-2; D not resolved. Trimming left V 2 bases short and J 4 bases short, with 8 bases between. The germline V gene encodes CDR1 ENHRY and CDR2 SYGVKD. The CDR3 contains 14 residues. Written as DNA, the CDR3 is TGTGCCATCAGTGAGATCACGGTCACCGGGGAGCTGTTTTTT. Its protein product is CAISEITVTGELFF.

This clonotype was seen only a few times. The rearrangement links TRBV15 to TRBJ2-3; D unclear. Looked up from germline, CDR1 is LNHNV and CDR2 is YYDKDF (reference sequence). CDR3 length: 16 residues. V was clipped by 1 base and J by 0 bases, with 11 bases between them. The CDR3 DNA reads TGTGCCACCAGCAGAGCTTGGGCAGGTAGCACAGATACGCAGTATTTT. Translation: CATSRAWAGSTDTQYF.

The rearrangement joins TRBV20-1 to TRBJ2-7, with 8 bases that match TRBD1. The J segment lost 2 bases and the V segment lost 7 bases, leaving 13 bases of the junction unmatched. The germline CDR1 and CDR2 sequences are DFQATT and SNEGSKA (reference sequence). The CDR3 runs to 15 residues. DNA of the CDR3: TGCAGTGTTTACCTGCAATCAGGGGGCCCCTACGAGCAGTACTTC. This sequence encodes CSVYLQSGGPYEQYF.

V and J are TRBV7-6 and TRBJ1-1, with a tentative D call TRBD1 (5 bases). Trimming removed 6 bases at V and 1 base at J, with 15 bases between. Germline V CDR1 and CDR2: SGHVS, FNYEAQ. The CDR3 runs 15 residues. The CDR3: CASSRRGDSNTEAFF. DNA for the CDR3: TGTGCCAGCAGTCGGCGGGGGGATTCGAACACTGAAGCTTTCTTT.

The chain has TRBV5-1 and TRBJ1-1; D gene unclear. Germline V gene sequence: CDR1 SGHRS, CDR2 YFSETQ. There are 12 residues in the CDR3. Trimming shortened V by 0 bases and J by 10 bases, and 10 bases separated the two germline ends. The CDR3: CASSLEWGTAFF. CDR3 sequence (DNA): TGCGCCAGCAGCTTGGAATGGGGTACAGCTTTCTTT.

The table lists this clonotype with many counts. V usage is TRBV20-1 and J usage is TRBJ2-6; D unclear. The CDR3 runs to 13 residues. The V end was cut by 3 bases, the J end by 2 bases, with 5 bases between. Germline CDR1 is DFQATT and CDR2 is SNEGSKA (reference sequence). CDR3 coding DNA: TGCAGTGCTAGGTGGGCTGGGGCCAACGTCCTGACTTTC. This codes for CSARWAGANVLTF.

In its sample, this clonotype was seen a few times. V and J are TRBV7-8 and TRBJ1-3, with D possibly being TRBD1 (6 bases). Trimming pared 5 bases from V and 4 bases from J, leaving 18 bases between. Germline CDR1 reads SGHVS; CDR2 reads FQNEAQ. This CDR3 has 16 residues. The CDR3 nucleotides read TGTGCCAGCAGCCCAGGACAGTCGATGAGGGGAAACACCATATATTTT. As protein: CASSPGQSMRGNTIYF.

The chain couples TRBV14 to TRBJ2-7, with D perhaps TRBD2 (7 bases). V lost 5 bases and J lost 4, with 15 bases in between. Germline CDR1 reads SGHDN; CDR2 reads FVKESK. The CDR3 is 14 amino acids. Here the CDR3 reads CASSAWGGLYEQYF. CDR3 DNA sequence: TGTGCCAGCAGCGCTTGGGGGGGGCTGTACGAGCAGTACTTC.

This clonotype was picked up a small number of times. As DNA, the CDR3 is TGTGCCAGCAGTTCTTCCGGGACAAGTCTAGCCAAAAACATTCAGTACTTC. This translates into CASSSSGTSLAKNIQYF. This chain links TRBV11-2 with TRBJ2-4; TRBD1 might be the D (6 bases). Trimming removed 6 bases from V and 0 bases from J, with 18 bases in between. The germline V gene encodes CDR1 SGHAT and CDR2 FQNNGV. The CDR3 contains 17 residues.

V usage is TRBV28 and J usage is TRBJ1-1, with D unclear. The CDR3 extends over 14 amino acids. Germline V gene data show CDR1 as MDHEN and CDR2 as SYDVKM. Trimming removed 3 bases at V and 1 base at J, with 9 bases between. This chain's CDR3 is CASSLIDANTEAFF. CDR3 bases: TGTGCCAGCAGTTTGATAGACGCGAACACTGAAGCTTTCTTT.

The J gene is TRBJ1-5, the V gene TRBV27; D unresolved. The CDR3 runs 13 residues. Germline V lookup: CDR1 MNHEY, CDR2 SMNVEV (reference sequence). The germline V and J ends were trimmed by 5 bases and 4 bases, with 9 bases remaining between them. The CDR3, as DNA: TGTGCCAGCAGTACAGAGATAAATCAGCCCCAGCATTTT. Protein: CASSTEINQPQHF.